This T cell receptor (beta chain) was recovered during a study of T cells in Graves' hyperthyroidism and ophthalmopathy. V was cut by 3 bases and J by 6 bases, with 15 bases left in between. From germline, CDR1 is SGDLS and CDR2 YYNGEE. There are 15 residues in the CDR3. This clonotype was found many times. TCR beta CDR3 regions were amplified from RNA transcripts. The HTBI primer set was used in a first-round RT-PCR of the TCR CDR3. TCRdb re-analysed the multiplex PCR reads in MiXCR, keeping a single row per CDR3 protein. The sample lists around 200,000 distinct CDR3 sequences, about a sixth occurring once.

The material sequenced was blood. The TCR sequence derives from a woman aged 45-59 years with Graves' hyperthyroidism. The chain uses TRBV9 and TRBJ2-2, with D perhaps TRBD2 (5 bases). The CDR3 loop reads CASSGIEGRAGELFF. The CDR3 DNA reads as TGTGCCAGCAGCGGCATAGAAGGGAGAGCCGGGGAGCTGTTTTTT.